Below are 3 T cell receptor beta chains sequenced from a single sample in a study of blood T cells in healthy people across ages. For the second PCR, which ran for 7 to 11 cycles, a sample-barcoded 5' primer and a J-beta primer mix were used. Via MiXCR, TCRdb re-called the 5' RACE reads, giving one row per CDR3 protein. The sample includes 700,000 to 800,000 distinct CDR3 sequences, roughly 41% of them seen just once. Sequenced sample: blood. The receptors stem from an older woman in good health.

This clonotype has a handful of counts. The V and J genes are TRBV3-1 and TRBJ2-5; 11 bases are a match to TRBD2. V gave up 1 base and J gave up 4 bases; unmatched junction bases: 5. The length of the CDR3 is 16 residues. The germline V gene encodes CDR1 LGHDT and CDR2 YNNKEL (reference sequence). CDR3 bases: TGTGCCAGCAGCCAAGGGTTAGCGGGGGGGATAGAGACCCAGTACTTC. It is translated as CASSQGLAGGIETQYF.

The chain combines TRBV9 with TRBJ2-1; weak D call: TRBD2 (7 bases). CDR1 is SGDLS and CDR2 is YYNGEE in the germline V gene. The CDR3 length is 14 residues. The ends were cut back, 4 bases at V and 6 bases at J, with 14 bases in the middle. The CDR3 sequence: CASSRGAGINEQFF. CDR3 DNA: TGTGCCAGCAGCCGGGGGGCGGGAATCAATGAGCAGTTCTTC.

A word on this clonotype: The junction does not match germline at one end; this may be a read error. This chain links TRBV7-2 with TRBJ2-5, with D unresolved. This CDR3 is 14 amino acids long. Germline CDR1 reads SGHTA; CDR2 reads FQGNSA. Here the CDR3 DNA reads TGTGTCAGCACCAGAACGCTAGAGGCGGAGACCCAGTACTTC. This translates into CVSTRTLEAETQYF.